Presented here are 17 T cell receptor beta chains from one specimen sequenced in a study of regulatory T cells in long-lasting Graves disease. Described time point: newly diagnosed GD, antithyroid drugs for less than 3 months. The TCR library was made from RNA that had been extracted from PBMCs in TRIzol. Assembly of TCR beta libraries relied on iRepertoire HTBI primers together with Arm-PCR of CDR3 regions. TCRdb redid the calling of the multiplex PCR reads with MiXCR, one entry per CDR3 protein. This sample carries 450,000 to 500,000 distinct CDR3 sequences, around 15% of them seen once, and the ten largest clones take 12%. The data also belong to a second study, concerning T cells in Graves' hyperthyroidism and ophthalmopathy.

The input for sequencing was peripheral blood mononuclear cells (PBMCs), taken at new diagnosis, from a patient treated with antithyroid drugs. The origin of the receptors is a man aged 40-49 years with Graves disease.

CDR3 protein: CASSMGREALETQYF. Here the CDR3 DNA reads TGTGCCAGTAGTATGGGCCGGGAGGCGTTGGAGACCCAGTACTTC. The gene calls are TRBV12-3 or TRBV12-4 and TRBJ2-5; TRBD2 agrees at 7 bases. The CDR3 contains 15 residues. V trimming: 9 bases; J trimming: 5 bases; junction bases outside the gene matches: 15.

The chain combines TRBV30 with TRBJ2-3; D is uncertain. Trimming took 2 bases from V and 7 from J, leaving 19 bases between them. Germline CDR1 is GTSNPN and CDR2 is SVGIG (reference sequence). This CDR3 has 15 residues. CDR3 DNA sequence: TGTGCCTGGAGTACCGACCCCCCGGTTCGATATACGCAGTATTTT. Translation: CAWSTDPPVRYTQYF.

The chain carries TRBV7-9 and TRBJ1-2, with 7 bases fitting TRBD1. V shed 1 base, J shed 8 bases, and the junction held 10 bases outside the gene matches. The germline CDR1 and CDR2 sequences are SEHNR and FQNEAQ (reference sequence). This CDR3 contains 15 residues. CDR3 DNA sequence: TGTGCCAGCAGCTTAGAGGACAGGCCAGCCGCGGGCTACACCTTC. Its protein product is CASSLEDRPAAGYTF.

This clonotype has at least ten counts. The chain has TRBV27 and TRBJ2-5, with 9 positions matching TRBD1. The ends lost 5 bases at V and 5 bases at J; junction bases unmatched: 12. The CDR3 extends over 16 amino acids. Germline values: CDR1 MNHEY, CDR2 SMNVEV (reference sequence). The CDR3 nucleotides read TGTGCCAGCAGTCCCCGACAGGGGGGGTTGTGGGAGACCCAGTACTTC. Protein: CASSPRQGGLWETQYF.

About this clonotype: This CDR3 fails to terminate in the conserved phenylalanine or tryptophan, so it likely reflects a read error. The chain carries TRBV28 and TRBJ2-2; TRBD2 matches at 9 bases. J lost 7 bases, V lost 6 bases, and 6 bases had no gene match. The germline gives CDR1 MDHEN, CDR2 SYDVKM. The length of the CDR3 is 14 residues. CDR3 in amino acids: CASSRSGSGGELFL. For the CDR3, the DNA is TGTGCCAGCAGCCGTAGCGGGAGCGGCGGGGAGCTGTTTCTT.

The rearrangement joins TRBV29-1 to TRBJ1-1; TRBD1 is a possible D gene (5 bases). The CDR3 loop spans 17 amino acids. Trimming pared 0 bases from V and 3 bases from J, leaving 20 bases between. Germline assignment: CDR1 SQVTM and CDR2 ANQGSEA. CDR3 in amino acids: CSVEDTQGLVMDTEAFF. The CDR3 DNA sequence: TGCAGCGTTGAAGATACCCAGGGCCTCGTCATGGACACTGAAGCTTTCTTT.

The chain couples TRBV20-1 to TRBJ1-1, with 8 nucleotides matching TRBD1. CDR3 length equals 14 residues. Germline CDR1 is DFQATT and CDR2 is SNEGSKA (reference sequence). The J segment lost 5 bases and the V segment lost 5 bases, leaving 10 bases of the junction unmatched. The CDR3 DNA follows: TGCAGTGCTCGATGGACAGGGCGGCGGACTGAAGCTTTCTTT. Translated, it gives CSARWTGRRTEAFF.

In its sample, this clonotype was seen a few times. The V gene is TRBV5-1, the J gene TRBJ2-4; D call uncertain. This CDR3 comprises 12 residues. Deletions cut 5 bases from V and 8 bases from J, with 11 bases between. Germline CDR1 SGHRS, CDR2 YFSETQ. CDR3 DNA sequence: TGCGCCAGCAGTACCGACCGCCACATTCAGTACTTC. Translated, it gives CASSTDRHIQYF. Full variable domain (rest looked up from reference TRBV5-1 and TRBJ2-4): KAGVTQTPRYLIKTRGQQVTLSCSPISGHRSVSWYQQTPGQGLQFLFEYFSETQRNKGNFPGRFSGRQFSNSRSEMNVSTLELGDSALYLCASSTDRHIQYFGAGTRLSVL.

This clonotype was counted many times. The rearrangement joins TRBV28 to TRBJ2-1, with TRBD1 identical over 10 bases. Germline CDR1 and CDR2: MDHEN and SYDVKM. This CDR3 has 16 residues. V was clipped by 5 bases and J by 7 bases; unmatched bases: 11. CDR3: CASSPGDRGRTNEQFF. The CDR3 DNA follows: TGTGCCAGCAGTCCGGGTGACAGGGGGCGAACGAATGAGCAGTTCTTC.

Only a few counts were recorded for this clonotype. This could be a read error, since a much larger clone is one nucleotide away. The chain carries TRBV27 and TRBJ2-7, with TRBD2 matching over 8 bases. Germline CDR1 reads MNHEY; CDR2 reads SMNVEV (reference sequence). The CDR3 totals 13 residues. V gave up 6 bases and J gave up 2 bases; unmatched junction bases: 3. The CDR3 sequence: CASRSGSTYEQYF. The CDR3 nucleotides read TGTGCCAGCAGGAGCGGGAGTACCTACGAGCAGTACTTC.

This clonotype was counted many times. The V and J genes are TRBV28 and TRBJ1-2; 9 positions match TRBD1. After removal of 6 bases from V and 4 bases from J, the junction contained 0 bases not matched to a gene. The CDR3 loop spans 12 amino acids. Germline values: CDR1 MDHEN, CDR2 SYDVKM. CDR3 protein: CASRQGAYGYTF. The CDR3 DNA follows: TGTGCCAGCAGACAGGGGGCCTATGGCTACACCTTC.

About this clonotype itself: Given a much more abundant clone one base away, this may be a read error. The CDR3 coding sequence is TGTGCCAGCAGTATGAGTAGGGGCTACGAGCAGTACTTC. Translated: CASSMSRGYEQYF. V gene TRBV28 combines with J gene TRBJ2-7; possibly TRBD1 for D (5 bases). Trimming removed 5 bases from V and 3 bases from J, with 11 bases in between. The CDR3 loop spans 13 amino acids. The germline V gene encodes CDR1 MDHEN and CDR2 SYDVKM.

A word on this clonotype: This likely traces to a read error, being one base from a far larger clone. The V call is TRBV3-1, the J call TRBJ2-1; the D is unclear. The DNA end favors TRBJ2-5, so the J call may be wrong. The germline V gene encodes CDR1 LGHDT and CDR2 YNNKEL (reference sequence). This CDR3 is built from 15 residues. The CDR3 bases are TGTGCCAGCAGCCAAGAGTTGGCGGAAGGCGAGACCCAGTACTTC. The encoded protein is CASSQELAEGETQYF.

The chain links TRBV15 to TRBJ2-3, with D possibly being TRBD2 (6 bases). The V end was cut by 7 bases, the J end by 1 base, with 9 bases between. The germline V gene encodes CDR1 LNHNV and CDR2 YYDKDF (reference sequence). The CDR3 runs to 13 residues. CDR3 protein: CATNLAGTDTQYF. CDR3 bases: TGTGCCACCAACTTAGCGGGCACAGATACGCAGTATTTT. The full variable domain, rest sourced from reference TRBV15 and TRBJ2-3, is DAMVIQNPRYQVTQFGKPVTLSCSQTLNHNVMYWYQQKSSQAPKLLFHYYDKDFNNEADTPDNFQSRRPNTSFCFLDIRSPGLGDTAMYLCATNLAGTDTQYFGPGTRLTVL.

This clonotype was counted many times. The V gene is TRBV4-2, the J gene TRBJ2-3; D call uncertain. Germline CDR1 reads LGHNA; CDR2 reads YNFKEQ. V dropped 0 bases and J dropped 8 bases, with 9 bases sitting between them. CDR3 length: 13 residues. The CDR3 sequence: CASSQDTIGTQYF. The CDR3 nucleotides read TGTGCCAGCAGCCAAGATACGATCGGTACGCAGTATTTT.

This clonotype was observed many times. Mismatch with germline at one junction end may stem from a read error. The chain couples TRBV6-1 to TRBJ1-1, with 7 positions matching TRBD1. The CDR3 contains 13 residues. In germline, CDR1 is MNHNS, CDR2 SASEGT. CDR3 nucleotide sequence: TGCGCCAGCCGGGACAGCTTGAACACTGAAGCTTTCTTT. The encoded protein is CASRDSLNTEAFF.

This clonotype was observed many times. The rearrangement uses TRBV5-1 and TRBJ2-3; D may be TRBD2 (5 bases). With 2 bases removed from V and 5 bases from J, the gap between germline ends came to 18 bases. Germline V gene data show CDR1 as SGHRS and CDR2 as YFSETQ. This CDR3 region has 16 residues. The CDR3 coding sequence is TGCGCCAGCAGCTTCATGTCAGCGACTACGGGAGATACGCAGTATTTT. This encodes CASSFMSATTGDTQYF.